A selection of T cell receptor beta chains follows, all from one sample in a study of vaccination and CD4 T cells after COVID-19. TCRdb ran MiXCR on the PCR reads and lists one entry per CDR3 protein. This table holds around 19,000 distinct CDR3 sequences, around 39% found once. The antigens these receptors bind are not known. Here the sequenced sample was CD4+ T cells from blood, cultured in vitro, taken before SARS-CoV-2 vaccination. The receptors stem from a human donor who received a COVID-19 vaccine. Both conserved end residues are part of each CDR3. Fields, in order: clone size, J gene, V gene, CDR3 protein. Clone size is stated in some rows and not others, as once, few, many or a class when expanded.

>few|TRBJ1-2|TRBV20-1
CSARQQGANYGYTF
>few|TRBJ1-1|TRBV6-1
CASSDPGTEAFF
>few|TRBJ1-6|TRBV20-1
CSARDISLGTGTSPLHF
>-|TRBJ2-2|TRBV7-2
CASSVSGMNTGELFF
>-|TRBJ1-3|TRBV6-4
CASSPGYGNTIYF
>once|TRBJ1-1|TRBV23-1
CASSRIRTVGTEAFF
>-|TRBJ1-1|TRBV12-3/TRBV12-4
CASSSTGWNTEAFF
>-|TRBJ2-5|TRBV7-3
CASSLNPQGLEETQYF
>few|TRBJ1-2|TRBV20-1
CSAGGSNYGYTF
>-|TRBJ2-7|TRBV7-9
CASSLGYGEQYF
>few|TRBJ2-1|TRBV5-4
CASSVGQGFTQFF
>few|TRBJ2-7|TRBV7-8
CASSLAVRGYEQYF
>-|TRBJ1-1|TRBV10-3
CAISADRVNTEAFF
>few|TRBJ2-3|TRBV20-1
CSARRLAGGTDTQYF
>-|TRBJ2-7|TRBV18
CASSPGQNYEQYF
>-|TRBJ1-1|TRBV5-4
CASSPGVNTEAFF
>-|TRBJ1-1|TRBV18
CASSPRQGNTEAFF
>-|TRBJ2-5|TRBV2
CASRAKTQYF
>-|TRBJ1-2|TRBV30
CAWSVPPAFLWGF
>-|TRBJ2-1|TRBV6-1
CASSEGWGEQFF
>few|TRBJ2-7|TRBV7-2
CASSLGPGLTYEQYF
>few|TRBJ2-6|TRBV7-8
CASSLSRVPSGANVLTF
>few|TRBJ2-2|TRBV12-3/TRBV12-4
CASSSRGGDTGELFF
>-|TRBJ1-6|TRBV20-1
CSARTGNNSPLHF
>once|TRBJ1-4|TRBV20-1
CSAAPWGGGNEKLFF
>few|TRBJ2-7|TRBV20-1
CSASDGLLEQYF
>-|TRBJ2-3|TRBV12-3/TRBV12-4
CASSLIRVAGTDTQYF
>few|TRBJ2-7|TRBV19
CASSIGGDLFEQYF
>-|TRBJ2-5|TRBV19
CASSSQGAGAETQYF
>-|TRBJ2-3|TRBV11-3
CASSFSGGDLLVTQYF
>-|TRBJ1-3|TRBV30
CAWDNRDTPGGNTIYF
>once|TRBJ2-3|TRBV7-9
CASSSLAGGGDTQYF
>few|TRBJ1-3|TRBV24-1
CATSESDSSGNTIYF
>-|TRBJ2-3|TRBV2
CASGLGGAGTDTQYF
>few|TRBJ1-2|TRBV20-1
CSALPGQGFYGYTF